This TCR beta chain was captured by sequencing in a study of radiotherapy plus CTLA-4 blockade in lung cancer. Data came from immunoSEQ multiplex PCR; TCRdb stores just in-frame clones and leaves some out. The profile shows approximately 73,000 clones, 80% to 90% of them singletons. V shed 0 bases and J shed 8 bases, with 13 bases lying between them. The CDR3 covers 14 residues. CDR1 is MGHDK and CDR2 is SYGVNS in the germline V gene. The TCR sequence derives from a human donor with non-small cell lung cancer that progressed on radiotherapy plus ipilimumab. This specimen was peripheral blood, taken from a patient treated with radiotherapy plus ipilimumab. The chain links TRBV25-1 to TRBJ1-1, with a possible D match to TRBD1 (5 bases). CDR3 sequence (DNA): TGTGCCAGCAGTGAATATCAGGGTAGGAGCGAAGCTTTCTTT. It yields the protein CASSEYQGRSEAFF.